Listed below are T cell receptor beta chains from one sample, sequenced in a study of T cell repertoires in cytomegalovirus infection. Via MiXCR, TCRdb re-called the reads, giving one row per CDR3 protein. The data hold hundreds of thousands of distinct CDR3 sequences, with 25% to 40% observed a single time. Input material: PBMCs. These receptors all stem from a human donor in good health (CMV status not recorded). Some clones in this sample may be carry-over from other donors' samples. Each CDR3 is given with its conserved first and last residue.

V: TRBV6-2/TRBV6-3
J: TRBJ1-6
CDR3: CASSPSGRGTPLHF

V: TRBV11-3
J: TRBJ2-1
CDR3: CASSFGTQNEQFF

V: TRBV7-9
J: TRBJ2-3
CDR3: CASTSPGAEGPSYTQYF

V: TRBV7-3
J: TRBJ2-7
CDR3: CASSLSSRLAYEQYF

V: TRBV7-8
J: TRBJ1-1
CDR3: CASSLGGLGMNTEAFF

V: TRBV20-1
J: TRBJ2-2
CDR3: CSARVLSRTTGELFF

V: TRBV7-2
J: TRBJ1-1
CDR3: CASSPAGTGATEAFF

V: TRBV9
J: TRBJ2-7
CDR3: CANSPQGLAGGYEQYF

V: TRBV24-1
J: TRBJ2-5
CDR3: CATSDTDSGFQYF

V: TRBV12-5
J: TRBJ2-1
CDR3: CACGWGYGEQFF

V: TRBV7-2
J: TRBJ2-7
CDR3: CASSLVSSTGSYEQYF

V: TRBV28
J: TRBJ1-4
CDR3: CASSLKGPNEKLFF

V: TRBV7-2
J: TRBJ2-7
CDR3: CASSSTRVAGSYEQYF

V: TRBV20-1
J: TRBJ2-1
CDR3: CSARADRGNNEQFF

V: TRBV7-2
J: TRBJ1-2
CDR3: CASSLGPNYGYTF